The rows below give T cell receptor beta chains drawn from one sample of a study of regulatory T cells in long-lasting Graves disease. Using its own MiXCR run on the multiplex PCR reads, TCRdb lists one record per CDR3 protein. Altogether 310,000 or so distinct CDR3 sequences are present, 20% to 25% being singletons, with the ten largest covering about 61%. Sequences were derived from peripheral blood mononuclear cells (PBMCs), sampled when the disease was refractory, from a patient treated with antithyroid drugs. These receptors originate from a female donor with Graves disease. Both conserved end residues are part of each CDR3. A D gene is named only where the DNA matches it firmly. A row's size may be missing; if present it is once, few, many or a size class.

D,J,V,size,CDR3,DNA
NA,TRBJ2-5,TRBV20-1,NA,CSASFQTQYF,TGCAGTGCTAGTTTTCAGACCCAGTACTTC
NA,TRBJ2-5,TRBV28,many,CASSLWAMETQYF,TGTGCCAGCAGTTTATGGGCCATGGAGACCCAGTACTTC
NA,TRBJ1-2,TRBV9,NA,CASSVARDGYTF,TGTGCCAGCAGCGTAGCCAGGGACGGCTACACCTTC
NA,TRBJ1-5,TRBV27,few,CASGGGNQPQHF,TGTGCCAGCGGGGGCGGGAATCAGCCCCAGCATTTT
NA,TRBJ2-7,TRBV6-2/TRBV6-3,few,CASSYYGGPYEQYF,TGTGCCAGCAGTTACTATGGGGGCCCCTACGAGCAGTACTTC
TRBD1,TRBJ2-7,TRBV7-8,many,CASSPPGQGAREQYF,TGTGCCAGCAGCCCTCCGGGACAGGGGGCGCGCGAGCAGTACTTC
TRBD2,TRBJ2-7,TRBV9,many,CASSVGLAGVGEQYF,TGTGCCAGCAGCGTGGGACTAGCGGGAGTCGGCGAGCAGTACTTC
TRBD2,TRBJ2-5,TRBV12-3/TRBV12-4,NA,CASTQAGVRETQYF,TGTGCCAGCACCCAAGCGGGAGTGAGAGAGACCCAGTACTTC
TRBD1,TRBJ1-2,TRBV5-1,few,CASRLGGKGNYGYTF,TGCGCCAGCAGGCTAGGGGGCAAGGGTAACTATGGCTACACCTTC
NA,TRBJ1-5,TRBV2,NA,CASSRIFSNQPQHF,TGTGCCAGCAGTCGAATTTTTAGCAATCAGCCCCAGCATTTT
NA,TRBJ2-7,TRBV29-1,many,CSVERQGYYEQYF,TGCAGCGTTGAAAGGCAGGGGTACTACGAGCAGTACTTC
TRBD1,TRBJ1-2,TRBV2,many,CASSEGGTGGDGYTF,TGTGCCAGCAGTGAAGGGGGGACAGGGGGCGATGGCTACACCTTC
TRBD2,TRBJ2-7,TRBV28,NA,CASIRRGYRGDEQYF,TGTGCCAGCATTCGCCGAGGCTACCGGGGGGACGAGCAGTACTTC
TRBD2,TRBJ2-1,TRBV27,NA,CASSPLAGGRYNEQFF,TGTGCCAGCAGTCCCCTAGCGGGAGGGAGGTACAATGAGCAGTTCTTC
NA,TRBJ2-7,TRBV4-3,many,CASSQDSSYEQYF,TGTGCCAGCAGCCAAGATTCGAGCTACGAGCAGTACTTC
NA,TRBJ2-5,TRBV5-1,NA,CASSSAVRGTQYF,TGCGCCAGCAGCTCAGCGGTACGGGGGACCCAGTACTTC